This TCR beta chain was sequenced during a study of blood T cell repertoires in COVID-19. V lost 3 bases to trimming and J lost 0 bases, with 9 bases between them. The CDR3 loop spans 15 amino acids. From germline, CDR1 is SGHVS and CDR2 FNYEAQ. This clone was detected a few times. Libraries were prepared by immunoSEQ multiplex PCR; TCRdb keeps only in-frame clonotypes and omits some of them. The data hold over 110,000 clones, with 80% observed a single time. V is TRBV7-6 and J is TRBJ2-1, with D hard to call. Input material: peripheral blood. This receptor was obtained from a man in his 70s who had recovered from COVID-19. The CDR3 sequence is CASSFATSSYNEQFF. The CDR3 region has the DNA TGTGCCAGCAGCTTCGCGACAAGCTCCTACAATGAGCAGTTCTTC.